This T cell receptor (beta chain) was profiled in a study of CD8+ T cells in alopecia areata. Stated treatment: oral pan-JAK inhibitor, 5-10 mg twice daily. Researchers took lesional scalp punch biopsies and peripheral blood from people who were alopecia areata patients. As the sequencing template, cDNA was produced by extracting RNA and reverse transcribing it. Assay: immunoSEQ multiplex PCR; the TCRdb copy retains only in-frame clones and omits some. The sample includes some 5,400 clones, roughly two thirds seen only once; the top ten take 9.5% to 15%. Sequenced material: skin, taken at week 24, from a patient treated with tofacitinib. The sequence was collected from a human donor with alopecia areata.

This CDR3 reads CASSGRTGDTEAFF. The CDR3 nucleotides read TGCGCCAGCAGCGGCCGAACAGGGGACACTGAAGCTTTCTTT. J is TRBJ1-1 and V is TRBV5-1, with TRBD1 matching 7 bases. The V gene's germline CDR1 is SGHRS and CDR2 YFSETQ. V was clipped by 4 bases and J by 3 bases; unmatched bases: 6. The CDR3 is 14 amino acids.